Each of the 2 T cell receptor beta chains below was sequenced from the same sample in a study of response to subunit inactivated influenza vaccine. One entry per CDR3 protein results from TCRdb running MiXCR on the RT-PCR reads. The sample shows roughly 650,000 distinct CDR3 sequences, around 16% of them seen only once. The input for sequencing was PBMCs from blood, taken roughly 12 days after vaccination. Receptor source: a man aged 45-65 years who received an inactivated influenza vaccine.

This clonotype was detected a few times. This chain joins TRBV5-1 and TRBJ1-5; D ambiguous. The CDR3 covers 15 residues. V was trimmed by 0 bases and J by 6 bases, leaving 13 bases between them. Germline V lookup: CDR1 SGHRS, CDR2 YFSETQ. The CDR3 loop is CASSLVPGLGQPQHF. In DNA form, the CDR3 reads TGCGCCAGCAGCTTGGTTCCGGGTTTGGGTCAGCCCCAGCATTTT.

This clonotype came up a few times. V is TRBV4-1 and J is TRBJ2-3, with 12 bases that match TRBD2. The CDR3 is made up of 18 amino acids. The V segment lost 0 bases and the J segment 4 bases; nucleotides outside the gene matches: 8. CDR1 and CDR2 from the germline V gene are MGHRA and YSYEKL. The CDR3 nucleotides read TGCGCCAGCAGCCAAGACCCCCTAGCGGGGGGGCCTCCAGATACGCAGTATTTT. This encodes CASSQDPLAGGPPDTQYF.